The 10 T cell receptor beta chains below all came from one sample that was sequenced in a study of T cell responses to AZD1222 COVID-19 vaccine. Here immunoSEQ multiplex PCR was the method, and the copy in TCRdb shows in-frame clones only, minus some. Of some 140,000 clones listed, less than 90% are singletons. The starting material was peripheral blood, obtained on day 0 of MenACWY control vaccination. The receptors come from an adult in good health.

The chain combines TRBV10-2 with TRBJ1-1; D uncertain. The germline V and J ends were trimmed by 10 bases and 0 bases, with 3 bases remaining between them. Looked up from germline, CDR1 is WSHSY and CDR2 is SAAADI. This CDR3 region has 10 residues. This chain's CDR3 is CATLNTEAFF. The CDR3 DNA sequence: TGCGCCACTTTGAACACTGAAGCTTTCTTT.

The gene calls are TRBV19 and TRBJ1-5; D is undetermined. The CDR3 loop spans 12 amino acids. Germline CDR1 reads LNHDA; CDR2 reads SQIVND (reference sequence). V dropped 9 bases and J dropped 2 bases, with 8 bases sitting between them. The CDR3 spells CASWVGNQPQHF. The CDR3 nucleotides read TGTGCCAGCTGGGTGGGCAATCAGCCCCAGCATTTT.

The genes are TRBV29-1 and TRBJ1-1; unclear D gene. V shed 6 bases and J shed 5 bases, with 10 bases lying between them. The CDR3 runs 11 residues. CDR1 SQVTM and CDR2 ANQGSEA come from the germline V gene. CDR3 amino acids: CSVEPGTEAFF. The DNA of the CDR3 is TGCAGCGTCGAACCGGGGACTGAAGCTTTCTTT.

This chain connects TRBV28 to TRBJ1-3; D remains ambiguous. Germline assignment: CDR1 MDHEN and CDR2 SYDVKM. The V and J ends lost 8 bases and 0 bases respectively, with 8 bases between them. The CDR3 runs 13 residues. The CDR3 is CASLASSGNTIYF. CDR3 nucleotide sequence: TGTGCCAGCTTGGCGTCCTCTGGAAACACCATATATTTT.

This clone was seen just once. This chain connects TRBV18 to TRBJ2-1; D assignment may be TRBD1 or TRBD2 (5 bases each). CDR1 is KGHSH and CDR2 is LQKENI in the germline V gene. CDR3 size: 14 residues. The V and J ends lost 6 bases and 8 bases respectively, with 17 bases between them. The CDR3 is CASSQLPQGDEQFF. The CDR3 DNA follows: TGTGCCAGCTCTCAATTACCCCAGGGAGATGAGCAGTTCTTC.

A few counts support this clone. The chain has TRBV28 and TRBJ2-6, with D possibly matching TRBD2 (6 bases). This CDR3 region has 16 residues. Germline values: CDR1 MDHEN, CDR2 SYDVKM. With 8 bases removed from V and 1 base from J, the gap between germline ends came to 15 bases. CDR3 bases: TGTGCCAGCGGACGTACCGGGGGTTCTGGGGCCAACGTCCTGACTTTC. Translation gives CASGRTGGSGANVLTF.

V is TRBV6-5 and J is TRBJ2-3, with unresolved D. With 5 bases removed from V and 0 bases from J, the gap between germline ends came to 6 bases. This CDR3 spans 13 amino acids. CDR1 and CDR2 from the germline V gene are MNHEY and SVGAGI. The CDR3 DNA reads as TGTGCCAGCAGTCCCCCTAGCACAGATACGCAGTATTTT. Protein sequence: CASSPPSTDTQYF.

V and J are TRBV6-1 and TRBJ1-2; the D is unclear. Deletions cut 6 bases from V and 3 bases from J, with 11 bases between. Looked up from germline, CDR1 is MNHNS and CDR2 is SASEGT. There are 13 residues in the CDR3. The CDR3 bases are TGTGCCAGCAGGTGGACGGCCGACTATGGCTACACCTTC. Translating it yields CASRWTADYGYTF.

The chain links TRBV11-1 to TRBJ1-2; D remains unclear. This CDR3 contains 13 residues. The germline V gene has CDR1 SGHAT and CDR2 FQDESV (reference sequence). V gave up 3 bases and J gave up 0 bases, with 5 bases separating them. The CDR3 loop is CASSLTTNYGYTF. DNA for the CDR3: TGTGCCAGCAGCTTGACGACTAACTATGGCTACACCTTC.

This chain uses TRBV7-8 with TRBJ1-5, with D possibly TRBD1 on 5 matching bases. This CDR3 is built from 17 residues. CDR1 SGHVS and CDR2 FQNEAQ come from the germline V gene. Trimming stripped 4 bases from V and 2 bases from J, with 18 bases between. The CDR3 sequence: CASSYQGVRSGNQPQHF. The CDR3 nucleotides read TGTGCCAGCAGCTACCAAGGGGTCCGGTCGGGCAATCAGCCCCAGCATTTT. The entire variable domain, with the rest obtained from reference TRBV7-8 and TRBJ1-5, is as follows: GAGVSQSPRYKVAKRGQDVALRCDPISGHVSLFWYQQALGQGPEFLTYFQNEAQLDKSGLPSDRFFAERPEGSVSTLKIQRTQQEDSAVYLCASSYQGVRSGNQPQHFGDGTRLSIL.